Sequencing of this T cell receptor beta chain was carried out in a study of cytomegalovirus exposure and HLA in healthy donors. Notes on the study in general: The study had only CMV serostatus as immune exposure information.

Of note for this clone: The antigen is not known.

V shed 3 bases, J shed 1 base, and the junction held 5 bases outside the gene matches. Germline V gene data show CDR1 as MDHEN and CDR2 as SYDVKM. The CDR3 spans 15 residues. Primers for the PCR totalled 60 Vbeta and 13 Jbeta. Some clones are missing from TCRdb's copy, which holds only in-frame ones; the method was immunoSEQ multiplex PCR. The sample records around 160,000 clones, more than 60% being singletons. This receptor was obtained from a woman in her 40s in good health and CMV-seropositive. Sequenced sample: PBMCs. This chain links TRBV28 with TRBJ1-1, with 7 bases that match TRBD1. CDR3 protein: CASSFPGTANTEAFF. CDR3 bases: TGTGCCAGCAGTTTCCCCGGGACAGCGAACACTGAAGCTTTCTTT.